The present T cell receptor (beta chain) was sequenced within a study of blood T cell repertoires in COVID-19. Study context: Some COVID-19 samples were acute and others convalescent; all came from the United States, Italy and Spain. The analysed material was cDNA or gDNA that came from T cells, B-cell-depleted T cells, or PBMCs.

Assay: immunoSEQ multiplex PCR; the TCRdb copy retains only in-frame clones and omits some. This table has roughly 240,000 clones, roughly 89% appearing once. This CDR3 is built from 14 residues. CDR1 and CDR2 from the germline V gene are MNHEY and SVGAGI. V lost 7 bases and J 4 bases, leaving 16 bases between the germline ends. Allocation to cohorts depended on clinical history reported by the participants. The V call is TRBV6-5, the J call TRBJ1-2; perhaps TRBD1 as D (6 bases). The sample consisted of PBMCs or T cells enriched from blood (not recorded which). The sequence was obtained from a woman aged 25 to 39 with acute COVID-19. CDR3 loop: CASNPSGGAYGYTF. The CDR3 nucleotides are TGTGCCAGCAATCCCTCGGGGGGGGCCTATGGCTACACCTTC.